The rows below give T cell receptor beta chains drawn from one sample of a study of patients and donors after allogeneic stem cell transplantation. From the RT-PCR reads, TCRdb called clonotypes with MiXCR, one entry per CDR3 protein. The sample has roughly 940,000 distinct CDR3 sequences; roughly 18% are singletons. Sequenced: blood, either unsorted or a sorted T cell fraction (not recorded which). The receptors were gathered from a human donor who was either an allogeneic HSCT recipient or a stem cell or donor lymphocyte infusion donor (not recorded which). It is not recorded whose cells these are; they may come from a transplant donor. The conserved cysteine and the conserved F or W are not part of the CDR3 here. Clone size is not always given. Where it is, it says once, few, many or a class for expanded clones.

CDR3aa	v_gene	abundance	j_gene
ASSLVSGTGTEAF	TRBV5-6	few	TRBJ1-1
ASSSSSRDSAGNEQF	TRBV19	-	TRBJ2-1
ASSYSSGRPWEQY	TRBV6-2/TRBV6-3	-	TRBJ2-7
ASSSWTGGWEQY	TRBV5-1	few	TRBJ2-7
AISESFSGANVLT	TRBV10-3	many	TRBJ2-6
ASSRDSRTGEAF	TRBV6-1	-	TRBJ1-1
ASSQGRYTGELF	TRBV5-6	few	TRBJ2-2
ASSPGTGIY	TRBV6-6	few	TRBJ2-7
ASTLWNRGAGANVLT	TRBV12-3/TRBV12-4	few	TRBJ2-6
SASPSGNEQF	TRBV20-1	few	TRBJ2-1